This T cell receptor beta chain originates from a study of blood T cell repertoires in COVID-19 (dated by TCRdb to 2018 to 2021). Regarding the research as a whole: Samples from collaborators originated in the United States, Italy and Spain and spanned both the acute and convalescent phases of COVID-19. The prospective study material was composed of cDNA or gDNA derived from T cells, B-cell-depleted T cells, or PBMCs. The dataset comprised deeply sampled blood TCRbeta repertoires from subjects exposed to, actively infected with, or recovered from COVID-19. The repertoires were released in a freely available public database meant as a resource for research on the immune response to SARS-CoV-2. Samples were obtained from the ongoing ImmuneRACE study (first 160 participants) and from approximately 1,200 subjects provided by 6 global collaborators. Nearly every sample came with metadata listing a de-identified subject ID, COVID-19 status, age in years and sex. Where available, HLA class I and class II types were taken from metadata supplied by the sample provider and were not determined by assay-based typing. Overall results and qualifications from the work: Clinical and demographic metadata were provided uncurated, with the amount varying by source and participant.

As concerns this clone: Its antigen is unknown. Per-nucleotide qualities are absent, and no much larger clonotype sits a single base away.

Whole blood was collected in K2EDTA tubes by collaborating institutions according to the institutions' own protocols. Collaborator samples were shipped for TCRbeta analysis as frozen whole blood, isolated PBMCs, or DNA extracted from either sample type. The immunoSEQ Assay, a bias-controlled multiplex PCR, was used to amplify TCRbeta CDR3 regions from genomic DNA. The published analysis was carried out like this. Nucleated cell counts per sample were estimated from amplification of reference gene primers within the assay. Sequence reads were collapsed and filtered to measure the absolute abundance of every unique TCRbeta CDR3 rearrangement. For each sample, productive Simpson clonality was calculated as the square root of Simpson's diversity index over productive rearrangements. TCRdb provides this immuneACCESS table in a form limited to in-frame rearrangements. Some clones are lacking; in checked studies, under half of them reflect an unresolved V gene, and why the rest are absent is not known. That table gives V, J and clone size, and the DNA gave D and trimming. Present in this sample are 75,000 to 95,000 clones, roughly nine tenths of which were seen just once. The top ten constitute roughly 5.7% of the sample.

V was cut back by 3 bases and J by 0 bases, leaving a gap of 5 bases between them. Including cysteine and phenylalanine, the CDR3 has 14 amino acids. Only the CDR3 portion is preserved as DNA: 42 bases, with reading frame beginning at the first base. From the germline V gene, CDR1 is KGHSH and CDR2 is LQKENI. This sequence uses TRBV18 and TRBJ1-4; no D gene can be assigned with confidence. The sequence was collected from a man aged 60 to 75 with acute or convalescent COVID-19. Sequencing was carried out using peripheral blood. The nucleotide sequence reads TGTGCCAGCTCACCCACAGCAACTAATGAAAAACTGTTTTTT. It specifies CASSPTATNEKLFF.